This T cell receptor (beta chain) was identified during a study of neurological immune-mediated disorders (dated by TCRdb to about 2019). In terms of the full investigation: Peripheral blood TCR-beta repertoires from HTLV-I-associated myelopathy (HAM/TSP) patients, multiple sclerosis patients and healthy controls were compared by UMI-based sequencing. Longitudinal samples, technical triplicates and paired sorted CD4+ and CD8+ T-cell subsets, alongside PBMC samples, were included among the approximately 99 TCR-beta libraries. The cohort comprised 60 to 75 subjects: about 14 HAM/TSP patients, around 35 multiple sclerosis patients and around 20 healthy controls. The research as a whole found: No identical CDR3 amino acid sequences were shared among expanded clones across subjects, suggesting private TCR-beta repertoires in all groups. TCR clonal expansion was highest in HAM/TSP patients and lowest in MS patients, with MS patients falling below even healthy controls.

The germline V gene (reference sequence) supplies CDR1 DFQATT and CDR2 SNEGSKA. The junction shows trimming of 5 bases on V and 10 bases on J, plus 13 bases between the germline ends. From the cysteine through the phenylalanine, the CDR3 covers 11 amino acids. Kept here is only the CDR3 DNA, which spans 33 bases and is read in frame from base 1. In its sample, this clonotype was seen many times. This clone's antigen is unknown. No per-base quality is available; no much larger clone lies one base away. cDNA synthesis used template-switch 5'RACE with a primer carrying a 10-nucleotide random unique molecular identifier tagging each TCR transcript. Every sequencing run yielded over 170 million TCR-beta sequences covering 15-18 subjects. Total RNA was extracted with the RNeasy kit. The KAPA Real-time Library Amplification kit was used to amplify TCR-beta VDJ regions with primers for the TCR constant region and the 5'RACE anchor. Sample indexes and Illumina adaptors were added in a first PCR, after which library yield was increased in a second PCR. After purification with Ampure beads, the TCR product of roughly 650 bp was size-selected on a 2% E-gel SizeSelection system. Before pooling, libraries had their quality checked on a Bioanalyzer, their concentration measured with Qubit, and their quantity determined with the Kapa Library Quantification kit. Libraries were sequenced paired-end 2 x 150 bp on an Illumina HiSeq 2500. To increase sequence diversity, about 23-32% phiX was spiked into each library pool. The study's own analysis went as follows. Quality-filtered reads were processed with the UMI-based MiGEC pipeline, which removed over 75% of raw TCR sequences during error correction. VDJ genes were aligned to IMGT germline references, and clonotypes were defined by unique CDR3 amino acid sequence plus V-J genes. Clonal expansion, Shannon diversity, and CDR3 relatedness (CalcPairwiseDistances, ClusterSamples) were evaluated with VDJtools, and phylogenetic trees were built with CLCbio workbench. Clones with at least 8 unique UMIs were defined as expanded, with this threshold being based on coefficient-of-variation modelling across technical triplicates. TCRdb reran the public reads through fastp at Q25 and MiXCR, keeping productive beta chains. A single entry per CDR3 protein holds the most common genes and DNA from its merged rows. The V and J calls were not made by the authors but by TCRdb's processing. Counted in this sample were fewer than 25,000 distinct CDR3 sequences; about 10% of them appeared once. The top ten hold about 20% of the sample.

For the unsorted PBMC libraries, 2 million PBMCs were stored in RNAlater at -80 degrees C until RNA extraction and were used to generate the libraries. Peripheral blood was subjected to Ficoll-Hypaque density gradient centrifugation to isolate PBMCs, which were then cryopreserved in liquid nitrogen. The sequence was obtained from a woman aged 55-70 years with HTLV-1-associated myelopathy (HAM/TSP). The chain joins TRBV20-1 to TRBJ2-3; matching of 5 bases hints at TRBD2 as the D gene. Specimen: PBMCs. The DNA sequence is given as TGCAGTGCTGCGACTACTTCGTCGCAGTATTTT. This yields the protein CSAATTSSQYF.